This TCR beta chain was found in a study of blood T cell repertoires in COVID-19. Study overall: The samples span acute and convalescent COVID-19 from the United States, Italy and Spain. In each case, the material was cDNA or gDNA derived from T cells, B-cell-depleted T cells, or PBMCs.

The germline CDR1 and CDR2 sequences are MGHRA and YSYEKL. Trimming cost V 0 bases and J 0 bases, with 12 bases left between them. This CDR3 is built from 17 residues. Original processing notes: The assay estimated nucleated cells by amplifying reference gene primers. Some clones are missing from TCRdb's copy, which holds only in-frame ones; the method was immunoSEQ multiplex PCR. V and J calls and clone size come straight from that table; D and trimming were deduced from the DNA. Seen here are roughly 250,000 clones, roughly 85% observed once, and the top ten hold around 0.89%. The clonotype originates from a man in his forties with acute or convalescent COVID-19. The chain employs TRBV4-1 and TRBJ1-3, with a tentative D call TRBD1 (5 bases). Sequencing was performed on peripheral blood. This chain's CDR3 is CASSQETTATSGNTIYF. In DNA, the CDR3 is TGCGCCAGCAGCCAAGAAACGACAGCGACCTCTGGAAACACCATATATTTT.